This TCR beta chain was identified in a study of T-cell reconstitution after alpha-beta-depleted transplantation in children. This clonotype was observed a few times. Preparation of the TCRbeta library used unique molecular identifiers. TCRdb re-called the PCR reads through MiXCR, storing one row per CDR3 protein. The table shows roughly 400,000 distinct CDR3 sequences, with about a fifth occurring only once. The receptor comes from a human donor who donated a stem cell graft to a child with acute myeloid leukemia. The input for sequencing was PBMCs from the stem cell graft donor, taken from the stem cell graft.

The CDR3 loop is CATSENRGPFNEQFF. In nucleotides, the CDR3 is TGTGCCACCAGCGAAAACAGGGGGCCATTCAATGAGCAGTTCTTC. The chain carries TRBV15 and TRBJ2-1; 9 bases fit TRBD1. Germline-derived CDR1 and CDR2 are LNHNV and YYDKDF (reference sequence). V lost 5 bases and J lost 6; bases outside the gene matches: 8. This CDR3 contains 15 residues.